The clone carrying this T cell receptor (beta chain) was observed many times. The antigen remains undetermined. The data originate from a study of T cells in Graves' hyperthyroidism and ophthalmopathy. Study details: Pretreatment peripheral blood was obtained at initial diagnosis.

The germline CDR1 and CDR2 sequences are MNHEY and SMNVEV (reference sequence). V was shortened by 8 bases and J by 3 bases, with 10 bases between the two germline ends. This CDR3 is built from 13 residues. TCR beta CDR3 region amplification was performed from RNA transcripts. In the first-round RT-PCR of the TCR CDR3, the HTBI primer set was used. TCRdb redid the calling of the multiplex PCR reads with MiXCR, one entry per CDR3 protein. The data show hundreds of thousands of distinct CDR3 sequences, 15% to 19% seen once. Overall study findings and caveats: Model output signaled ophthalmopathy a median approximately six months ahead of onset.

This TCR came from a woman aged 18 to 35 with Graves' hyperthyroidism that later progressed to Graves' ophthalmopathy. The specimen was blood. The chain couples TRBV27 to TRBJ1-4; D may be TRBD1 (6 bases). The CDR3 nucleotides are TGTGCCAGCGGGGGGGCGGCTAATGAAAAACTGTTTTTT. Translated: CASGGAANEKLFF. The whole variable domain, remainder taken from reference TRBV27 and TRBJ1-4, is EAQVTQNPRYLITVTGKKLTVTCSQNMNHEYMSWYRQDPGLGLRQIYYSMNVEVTDKGDVPEGYKVSRKEKRNFPLILESPSPNQTSLYFCASGGAANEKLFFGSGTQLSVL.